These 24 T cell receptor beta chains originate from one sample sequenced in a study of T cell responses to AZD1222 COVID-19 vaccine. This table comes from immunoSEQ multiplex PCR, and its TCRdb copy is limited to in-frame clones, with some not included. The table has about 170,000 clones, about nine tenths seen once. The specimen was peripheral blood, collected on day 0 of AZD1222 vaccination. The source is an adult in good health.

This clone was detected only once. The chain's CDR3 is CASSQSRVGQGRGYTF. CDR3 DNA: TGCGCCAGCAGTCAATCGAGGGTAGGACAGGGACGTGGCTACACCTTC. The chain joins TRBV23-1 to TRBJ1-2; 8 bases line up with TRBD1. TRBV23-1 is sorted into the ORF group, with uncertain function. Unmatched junction bases numbered 10, after V lost 0 bases and J lost 7 bases. The CDR3 has 16 amino acids.

J is TRBJ1-2 and V is TRBV6-5; D may be TRBD1 (6 bases). The ends were cut back, 8 bases at V and 2 bases at J, with 15 bases in the middle. The germline CDR1 and CDR2 sequences are MNHEY and SVGAGI. The CDR3 has 14 amino acids. This CDR3 reads CASRRRGSNYGYTF. Here the CDR3 DNA reads TGTGCCAGCCGACGCAGGGGTTCAAACTATGGCTACACCTTC.

The chain links TRBV5-4 to TRBJ1-2, with unresolved D. CDR3 length: 13 residues. V was pared by 7 bases and J by 4 bases, with 14 bases between. Germline V gene sequence: CDR1 SGHNT, CDR2 YYREEE (reference sequence). As DNA, the CDR3 is TGTGCCAGCCGCTCGAAGGTCTCCTATGGCTACACCTTC. It codes for CASRSKVSYGYTF.

This rearrangement joins TRBV10-1 to TRBJ1-5; D remains ambiguous. The CDR3 is 14 residues long. Trimming shortened V by 6 bases and J by 6 bases, and 15 bases separated the two germline ends. The germline V gene has CDR1 WNHNN and CDR2 SYGVQD (reference sequence). The CDR3 is CASRGVYKSQPQHF. The CDR3 DNA sequence: TGCGCCAGCAGGGGAGTTTACAAGTCTCAGCCCCAGCATTTT.

The chain uses TRBV5-4 and TRBJ1-6; maybe TRBD1 (5 bases). Germline lookup yields CDR1 SGHNT and CDR2 YYREEE (reference sequence). The CDR3 totals 14 residues. The V and J ends lost 5 bases and 14 bases respectively, with 20 bases between them. In nucleotides, the CDR3 is TGTGCCAGCAGTGTCACAGCAGGGTATAGGTCCCTCCACTTT. Translating it yields CASSVTAGYRSLHF.

J is TRBJ1-5 and V is TRBV9; 9 bases map to TRBD1. The V and J ends lost 6 bases and 2 bases, in that order; junction bases with no gene match: 15. The length of the CDR3 is 18 residues. CDR1 SGDLS and CDR2 YYNGEE come from the germline V gene. The DNA of the CDR3 is TGTGCCAGCAAATGCCGGGACAGGGAAAATTTTGGCAATCAGCCCCAGCATTTT. Translating it yields CASKCRDRENFGNQPQHF. Looking up the rest from reference TRBV9 and TRBJ1-5 gives the full variable domain: DSGVTQTPKHLITATGQRVTLRCSPRSGDLSVYWYQQSLDQGLQFLIQYYNGEERAKGNILERFSAQQFPDLHSELNLSSLELGDSALYFCASKCRDRENFGNQPQHFGDGTRLSIL.

This clone was observed a handful of times. The chain employs TRBV4-1 and TRBJ2-7; 9 nucleotides line up with TRBD2. The CDR3 contains 16 residues. Trimming removed 0 bases from V and 4 bases from J; junction bases left unmatched: 7. Germline V gene data show CDR1 as MGHRA and CDR2 as YSYEKL. This CDR3 reads CASSQDLGTSSYEQYF. The CDR3 coding sequence is TGCGCCAGCAGCCAAGATTTGGGGACTAGCTCTTACGAGCAGTACTTC.

V is TRBV7-9 and J is TRBJ1-5; perhaps TRBD1 as D (5 bases). The CDR3 length is 14 residues. Germline assignment: CDR1 SEHNR and CDR2 FQNEAQ (reference sequence). V lost 5 bases and J lost 7, with 15 bases in between. CDR3 loop: CASSPLTGGQPQHF. Here the CDR3 DNA reads TGTGCCAGCAGCCCACTAACCGGGGGGCAGCCCCAGCATTTT.

V usage is TRBV4-1 and J usage is TRBJ2-2; D not certain. V dropped 0 bases and J dropped 4 bases, with 21 bases sitting between them. The germline gives CDR1 MGHRA, CDR2 YSYEKL. The CDR3 contains 19 residues. The CDR3 DNA sequence: TGCGCCAGCAGCCAAGAACCCCGGCGAGGTAACTCTCGCACCGGGGAGCTGTTTTTT. It specifies CASSQEPRRGNSRTGELFF.

J is TRBJ1-6 and V is TRBV2, with 7 positions matching TRBD1. J was trimmed by 14 bases and V by 8 bases; bases with no gene match: 3. Germline V CDR1 and CDR2: SNHLY, FYNNEI. This CDR3 region has 10 residues. CDR3 bases: TGTGCCAGCTCGGACAGGACCCTCCACTTT. It translates to CASSDRTLHF.

The genes are TRBV27 and TRBJ2-7; D unresolved. Trimming left V 2 bases short and J 0 bases short, with 11 bases between. The CDR3 extends over 15 amino acids. Per the germline V gene, CDR1 is MNHEY and CDR2 is SMNVEV (reference sequence). The CDR3 DNA reads as TGTGCCAGCAGTTTAAAAGGTGAATACTCCTACGAGCAGTACTTC. It is translated as CASSLKGEYSYEQYF.

The V call is TRBV18, the J call TRBJ1-5; perhaps TRBD1 as D (6 bases). V was trimmed by 3 bases and J by 1 base, leaving 13 bases between them. The CDR3 length is 16 residues. Germline V gives CDR1 KGHSH, CDR2 LQKENI. The CDR3: CASSPGTGRSNQPQHF. CDR3 in DNA: TGTGCCAGCTCACCCGGTACAGGGCGAAGCAATCAGCCCCAGCATTTT.

V gene TRBV19 combines with J gene TRBJ1-2, with D unclear. V was pared by 5 bases and J by 0 bases, with 13 bases between. The germline V gene has CDR1 LNHDA and CDR2 SQIVND (reference sequence). The CDR3 is 15 residues long. The CDR3 sequence is CASSPEVIPNYGYTF. The CDR3 DNA follows: TGTGCCAGTAGTCCAGAGGTGATACCTAACTATGGCTACACCTTC.

The rearrangement links TRBV4-1 to TRBJ2-5; 11 positions match TRBD2. Per germline, CDR1 MGHRA and CDR2 YSYEKL. With V trimmed by 1 base and J by 5 bases, 6 bases remained unmatched. The CDR3 extends over 16 amino acids. The CDR3 region has the DNA TGCGCCAGCAGCCAAGGACTAGCGGGGCCAGGGGAGACCCAGTACTTC. Translation gives CASSQGLAGPGETQYF.

The chain uses TRBV5-8 and TRBJ2-7; D remains unclear. This CDR3 is 14 amino acids long. Germline CDR1 SGHTS, CDR2 YDEGEE. Trimming removed 0 bases at V and 2 bases at J, with 9 bases between. CDR3 in amino acids: CASSLDALAYEQYF. CDR3 bases: TGTGCCAGCAGCTTGGATGCGCTAGCCTACGAGCAGTACTTC. Variable domain in full (rest from reference TRBV5-8 and TRBJ2-7): EAGVTQSPTHLIKTRGQQATLRCSPISGHTSVYWYQQALGLGLQFLLWYDEGEERNRGNFPPRFSGRQFPNYSSELNVNALELEDSALYLCASSLDALAYEQYFGPGTRLTVT.

The V call is TRBV6-5, the J call TRBJ1-1, with a possible D match to TRBD1 (5 bases). The CDR3 is 13 amino acids. V was cut by 2 bases and J by 3 bases, with 7 bases left in between. Germline CDR1 reads MNHEY; CDR2 reads SVGAGI. CDR3 region: CASSYGGDTEAFF. The CDR3 nucleotides read TGTGCCAGCAGTTACGGGGGTGACACTGAAGCTTTCTTT.

This chain uses TRBV7-8 with TRBJ1-5; D gene uncertain. The V gene's germline CDR1 is SGHVS and CDR2 FQNEAQ. This CDR3 has 16 amino acids. V was pared by 5 bases and J by 3 bases, with 17 bases between. CDR3 bases: TGTGCCAGCAGCCGAACGATCCAGAAATTCAATCAGCCCCAGCATTTT. Translation gives CASSRTIQKFNQPQHF.

This chain joins TRBV30 and TRBJ1-2, with D possibly matching TRBD1 (5 bases). The V end lost 2 bases, the J end lost 4 bases, and 17 bases lay between the germline ends. CDR3 length equals 15 residues. The germline CDR1 and CDR2 sequences are GTSNPN and SVGIG (reference sequence). The CDR3 protein is CAWSPVSREGYGYTF. CDR3 DNA: TGTGCCTGGAGTCCAGTTAGCAGGGAAGGCTATGGCTACACCTTC.

Here the CDR3 reads CASTQDRGSGNTIYF. The CDR3 coding sequence is TGTGCCAGTACCCAAGACAGGGGCTCTGGAAACACCATATATTTT. The rearrangement joins TRBV19 to TRBJ1-3, with 8 bases aligning to TRBD1. The CDR3 has 15 amino acids. The germline V gene encodes CDR1 LNHDA and CDR2 SQIVND (reference sequence). With 7 bases clipped from V and 0 bases from J, the junction kept 5 bases outside the gene matches. The full variable domain, in which reference TRBV19 and TRBJ1-3 provide the parts outside the CDR3, is DGGITQSPKYLFRKEGQNVTLSCEQNLNHDAMYWYRQDPGQGLRLIYYSQIVNDFQKGDIAEGYSVSREKKESFPLTVTSAQKNPTAFYLCASTQDRGSGNTIYFGEGSWLTVV.

The chain combines TRBV5-1 with TRBJ2-7, with D perhaps TRBD1 (5 bases). CDR1 SGHRS and CDR2 YFSETQ come from the germline V gene. The CDR3 is 16 residues long. Between the trimmed V and J ends, which lost 1 base and 2 bases, there was a span of 16 bases. CDR3 nucleotide sequence: TGCGCCAGCAGCTTGTCAGGGTTCCGCACTACCTACGAGCAGTACTTC. Residues: CASSLSGFRTTYEQYF. The full variable domain, rest sourced from reference TRBV5-1 and TRBJ2-7, is KAGVTQTPRYLIKTRGQQVTLSCSPISGHRSVSWYQQTPGQGLQFLFEYFSETQRNKGNFPGRFSGRQFSNSRSEMNVSTLELGDSALYLCASSLSGFRTTYEQYFGPGTRLTVT.

DNA for the CDR3: TGTGCCAGCCCCCGTTTCCACTTT. Residues: CASPRFHF. The chain couples TRBV6-4 to TRBJ1-6; D remains unclear. Germline CDR1 is MRHNA and CDR2 is SNTAGT. The length of the CDR3 is 8 residues. Trimming removed 8 bases from V and 17 bases from J, with 7 bases in between.

The V and J genes are TRBV11-2 and TRBJ2-1, with 9 bases identical to TRBD1. V was clipped by 5 bases and J by 7 bases; unmatched bases: 6. The CDR3 spans 14 residues. Germline values: CDR1 SGHAT, CDR2 FQNNGV. In DNA, the CDR3 is TGTGCCAGCAGCCTCCGGACAGGGGTTAATGAGCAGTTCTTC. Its protein is CASSLRTGVNEQFF.

This clone was detected only once. This chain uses TRBV7-9 with TRBJ1-6; 7 bases agree with TRBD1. This CDR3 is built from 13 residues. The germline V gene encodes CDR1 SEHNR and CDR2 FQNEAQ (reference sequence). The ends lost 4 bases at V and 8 bases at J; junction bases unmatched: 2. In DNA, the CDR3 is TGTGCCAGCAGCTCCACAGGGGATTCACCCCTCCACTTT. Amino acids: CASSSTGDSPLHF.

The genes are TRBV11-2 and TRBJ1-4; possible D gene TRBD1, 6 bases. The CDR3 runs to 13 residues. CDR1 and CDR2 (germline): SGHAT, FQNNGV. The germline V and J ends were trimmed by 3 bases and 11 bases, with 13 bases remaining between them. CDR3: CASSFRQAQKLFF. The CDR3 coding sequence is TGTGCCAGCAGCTTTCGACAGGCCCAGAAACTGTTTTTT. Together with reference TRBV11-2 and TRBJ1-4, the CDR3 gives the full variable domain: EAGVAQSPRYKIIEKRQSVAFWCNPISGHATLYWYQQILGQGPKLLIQFQNNGVVDDSQLPKDRFSAERLKGVDSTLKIQPAKLEDSAVYLCASSFRQAQKLFFGSGTQLSVL.